This TCR beta chain was captured in a study of blood T cell repertoires in COVID-19. With V trimmed by 6 bases and J by 4 bases, 5 bases remained unmatched. Germline V gene data show CDR1 as LNHDA and CDR2 as SQIVND (reference sequence). The CDR3 runs 13 residues. This clone appeared a single time. The repertoire was sequenced with immunoSEQ multiplex PCR; TCRdb's copy has only in-frame clones and lacks some. The table shows some 180,000 clones, with approximately 86% occurring only once. This sequence originates from a woman of 80 years or more with COVID-19, enrolled during active disease. The chain couples TRBV19 to TRBJ1-2; 7 bases map to TRBD1. Sample: peripheral blood. CDR3 in amino acids: CASRLGQFYGYTF. CDR3 nucleotides: TGTGCCAGTAGGTTGGGACAGTTCTATGGCTACACCTTC.